This TCR beta chain was sequenced in a study of CD4 T cells in relation to SARS-CoV-2 and coronaviruses. Study-level information: Convalescent patients had median age roughly 38 years, range about 21 to 72. Whole-study results and caveats: Each donor contributed either pre-pandemic or post-infection samples, not both.

Uncultured naive and memory CD4+ T cells supplied DNA for deep TCR-beta sequencing. Data came from immunoSEQ multiplex PCR; TCRdb stores just in-frame clones and leaves some out. The sample has about 54,000 clones; roughly nine tenths are singletons. Germline V gene data show CDR1 as LGHDT and CDR2 as YNNKEL (reference sequence). This CDR3 is built from 13 residues. With 3 bases removed from V and 2 bases from J, the gap between germline ends came to 6 bases. This clone was counted once. As yet, its antigen is unknown. The sample taken for sequencing was naive CD4+ T cells from PBMCs. Regarding subset: naive CD4+ T cells isolated by negative enrichment. V is TRBV3-1 (or the pseudogene TRBV3-2) and J is TRBJ2-3, with a possible D match to TRBD1 (6 bases). The sequence came from an adult with COVID-19. CDR3 sequence: CASSQGATDTQYF. The CDR3 bases are TGTGCCAGCAGCCAGGGGGCCACAGATACGCAGTATTTT.